The 14 T cell receptor beta chains reported below all come from one sample, sequenced in a study of CD8+ T cells in alopecia areata. Treatment defined: oral pan-JAK inhibitor, 5-10 mg twice daily. It was cDNA, reverse transcribed from extracted RNA, that served as the sequencing template. Some clones are missing from TCRdb's copy, which holds only in-frame ones; the method was immunoSEQ multiplex PCR. The profile covers around 120,000 clones, with about 54% appearing a single time and almost 30% taken by the ten largest. Specimen: CD8+ T cells sorted from blood, collected at week 4, from a patient treated with tofacitinib. Every receptor here comes from a human donor with alopecia areata.

The chain uses TRBV5-1 and TRBJ2-1; 11 positions agree with TRBD2. This CDR3 contains 13 residues. V shed 4 bases and J 8 bases; nucleotides not matched to a gene: 2. Germline V gene data show CDR1 as SGHRS and CDR2 as YFSETQ. The CDR3 bases are TGCGCCAGCAGCGCACTAGCGGGGGATGAGCAGTTCTTC. This codes for CASSALAGDEQFF. The variable domain in full, completed from reference TRBV5-1 and TRBJ2-1, reads KAGVTQTPRYLIKTRGQQVTLSCSPISGHRSVSWYQQTPGQGLQFLFEYFSETQRNKGNFPGRFSGRQFSNSRSEMNVSTLELGDSALYLCASSALAGDEQFFGPGTRLTVL.

CDR3 loop: CATSREDRASGELFF. As DNA, the CDR3 is TGTGCCACCAGCAGAGAAGACAGGGCCTCCGGGGAGCTGTTTTTT. The chain uses TRBV15 and TRBJ2-2, with 7 bases matching TRBD1. The trim removed 0 bases at V and 6 bases at J, leaving 4 bases unmatched. This CDR3 contains 15 residues. CDR1 LNHNV and CDR2 YYDKDF come from the germline V gene (reference sequence).

V usage is TRBV6-1 and J usage is TRBJ2-1; D gene ambiguous. CDR1 and CDR2 from the germline V gene are MNHNS and SASEGT. V was shortened by 1 base and J by 5 bases, with 3 bases between the two germline ends. This CDR3 has 12 residues. CDR3 residues: CASSEVNNEQFF. DNA for the CDR3: TGTGCCAGCAGTGAAGTAAACAATGAGCAGTTCTTC.

The chain has TRBV18 and TRBJ1-4, with D possibly being TRBD1 (5 bases). Germline V gene lookup returns CDR1 KGHSH and CDR2 LQKENI. V was clipped by 3 bases and J by 5 bases, with 10 bases between them. The CDR3 spans 14 residues. The CDR3 region is CASSPDKENEKLFF. The CDR3 DNA reads TGTGCCAGCTCACCGGACAAAGAGAATGAAAAACTGTTTTTT.

This rearrangement joins TRBV5-1 to TRBJ2-7; D might be TRBD2 (5 bases). This CDR3 comprises 15 residues. V lost 5 bases, J lost 2 bases, and 17 bases lay in between. Germline assignment: CDR1 SGHRS and CDR2 YFSETQ. The CDR3 nucleotides are TGCGCCAGCAGTCCTAGTACGGGATTCGCCTACGAGCAGTACTTC. Its protein is CASSPSTGFAYEQYF.

This clone occurred a few times. The chain uses TRBV2 and TRBJ2-7, with D unclear. The length of the CDR3 is 14 residues. The germline V gene has CDR1 SNHLY and CDR2 FYNNEI. The V and J ends lost 4 bases and 0 bases respectively, with 10 bases between them. DNA of the CDR3: TGTGCCAGCAGTGTCGGATTGAGCTCCTACGAGCAGTACTTC. This translates into CASSVGLSSYEQYF.

The sample holds a few counts of this clone. This rearrangement joins TRBV28 to TRBJ2-7; D may be TRBD1 or TRBD2 (5 bases each). Germline loops: CDR1 MDHEN, CDR2 SYDVKM. V was clipped by 7 bases and J by 2 bases, with 12 bases between them. The CDR3 runs to 13 residues. The CDR3 nucleotides read TGTGCCAGCAAGGTGCAGGGAGCCTACGAGCAGTACTTC. This codes for CASKVQGAYEQYF.

CDR3 protein: CASRPARNQPQHF. In DNA form, the CDR3 reads TGTGCCAGCAGACCCGCTCGGAATCAGCCCCAGCATTTT. J is TRBJ1-5 and V is TRBV2; no clear D gene. V lost 6 bases and J lost 4, with 10 bases in between. The CDR3 has 13 amino acids. The germline V gene has CDR1 SNHLY and CDR2 FYNNEI.

The rearrangement joins TRBV27 to TRBJ2-1; possible D gene TRBD2, 6 bases. The CDR3 is 13 residues long. Between the trimmed V and J ends, which lost 5 bases and 9 bases, there was a span of 14 bases. Germline CDR1 is MNHEY and CDR2 is SMNVEV (reference sequence). The CDR3 here is CASSPHPSVEQFF. Written as DNA, the CDR3 is TGTGCCAGCAGTCCCCACCCTAGCGTTGAGCAGTTCTTC.

The V gene is TRBV7-9, the J gene TRBJ2-7; 8 nucleotides line up with TRBD2. V lost 5 bases to trimming and J lost 4 bases; unmatched junction nucleotides: 7. CDR1 and CDR2 (germline): SEHNR, FQNEAQ (reference sequence). This CDR3 contains 14 residues. The CDR3 DNA reads as TGTGCCAGCAGCCATAGCGGGGCATCATACGAGCAGTACTTC. This sequence encodes CASSHSGASYEQYF.

This sequence joins TRBV28 and TRBJ1-2; 8 positions agree with TRBD1. This CDR3 region has 14 residues. With V trimmed by 3 bases and J by 3 bases, 3 bases remained unmatched. CDR1 and CDR2 from the germline V gene are MDHEN and SYDVKM. The CDR3: CASSFQGAYYGYTF. The CDR3 DNA sequence: TGTGCCAGCAGTTTTCAGGGGGCATACTATGGCTACACCTTC.

V is TRBV28 and J is TRBJ1-2; 7 bases align to TRBD1. CDR1 is MDHEN and CDR2 is SYDVKM in the germline V gene. The CDR3 consists of 14 residues. Trimming cost V 0 bases and J 6 bases; bases outside gene matches: 4. The CDR3 DNA is TGTGCCAGCAGTTTATGGGGGACAGATCATGGCTACACCTTC. This encodes CASSLWGTDHGYTF.

CDR3 in DNA: TGTGCCTGGAGTGCCCGACTAGTTCAGTACTTC. Its protein product is CAWSARLVQYF. The chain links TRBV30 to TRBJ2-7, with D perhaps TRBD2 (6 bases). The CDR3 runs 11 residues. V was cut by 1 base and J by 10 bases, with 11 bases left in between. Per the germline V gene, CDR1 is GTSNPN and CDR2 is SVGIG (reference sequence).

J is TRBJ1-5 and V is TRBV30; D is ambiguous. The germline V and J ends were trimmed by 2 bases and 1 base, with 12 bases remaining between them. The CDR3 loop spans 15 amino acids. The germline V gene has CDR1 GTSNPN and CDR2 SVGIG (reference sequence). The CDR3 is CAWSKFGPSNQPQHF. The DNA of the CDR3 is TGTGCCTGGAGTAAATTTGGACCCAGCAATCAGCCCCAGCATTTT.